This is a list of T cell receptor beta chains from one sample in a study of shared clonotypes between healthy human individuals. TCRdb's copy holds only in-frame clones and misses some; the assay was immunoSEQ multiplex PCR. The sample lists about a million clones; approximately 75% were seen once. The sample taken for sequencing was memory CD4+ T cells from PBMCs. These receptors all stem from a man aged 18 to 30 in good health. Some clones in this sample may be carry-over from other donors' samples. CDR3s include the opening cysteine and the closing phenylalanine or tryptophan. The order of the fields is D gene, J gene, V gene, clone size, CDR3 protein, CDR3 DNA. D genes are given only for firm matches. Clone size is not always given. Where it is, it says once, few, many or a class for expanded clones.

>NA|TRBJ2-7|TRBV4-2|many
CASSQARSSYEQYF
TGTGCCAGCAGCCAAGCGCGATCCTCCTACGAGCAGTACTTC
>TRBD1|TRBJ2-5|TRBV28|few
CASRSGTAQETQYF
TGTGCCAGCAGGTCGGGGACAGCACAAGAGACCCAGTACTTC
>TRBD2|TRBJ2-7|TRBV6-5|NA
CASSLNGGDEQYF
TGTGCCAGCAGCCTCAATGGGGGGGACGAGCAGTACTTC
>TRBD1|TRBJ2-5|TRBV25-1|NA
CASASDRGVGETQYF
TGTGCCAGCGCCTCGGACAGGGGGGTGGGAGAGACCCAGTACTTC
>NA|TRBJ2-1|TRBV6-1|NA
CASSGNNWQFF
TGTGCCAGCAGTGGCAACAATTGGCAGTTCTTC
>TRBD1|TRBJ1-5|TRBV2|once
CASSEVRQGAYSNQPQHF
TGTGCCAGCAGTGAGGTGAGACAGGGAGCTTATAGCAATCAGCCCCAGCATTTT
>NA|TRBJ2-5|TRBV15|NA
CATSRDTKETQYF
TGTGCCACCAGCAGAGATACTAAGGAGACCCAGTACTTC
>NA|TRBJ1-5|TRBV28|few
CASSLATGMLTNQPQHF
TGTGCCAGCAGTTTAGCCACAGGGATGCTAACCAATCAGCCCCAGCATTTT
>NA|TRBJ2-5|TRBV5-4|NA
CASKDRFQETQYF
TGTGCCAGCAAAGACAGGTTCCAAGAGACCCAGTACTTC
>TRBD2|TRBJ2-1|TRBV28|NA
CAIQAGAYNEQFF
TGTGCTATCCAAGCGGGGGCTTACAATGAGCAGTTCTTC
>NA|TRBJ1-1|TRBV5-6|NA
CASSFDLNTEAFF
TGTGCCAGCAGCTTCGATCTGAACACTGAAGCTTTCTTT
>TRBD1|TRBJ2-7|TRBV7-9|NA
CASSWDRGGSYF
TGTGCCAGCAGCTGGGACAGGGGCGGGAGTTACTTC
>NA|TRBJ2-7|TRBV6-4|NA
CASTVNLDHSYEQYF
TGTGCCAGCACTGTGAATTTGGACCACTCCTACGAGCAGTACTTC
>TRBD1|TRBJ1-2|TRBV6-6|NA
CASSRQGYYGYTF
TGTGCCAGCAGTCGACAGGGGTACTATGGCTACACCTTC
>NA|TRBJ1-1|TRBV28|NA
CASSLTWTEAFF
TGTGCCAGCAGTTTAACCTGGACTGAAGCTTTCTTT
>NA|TRBJ2-7|TRBV6-1|NA
CASSEWREVGGEQYF
TGTGCCAGCAGTGAATGGAGGGAGGTGGGAGGTGAGCAGTACTTC
>NA|TRBJ2-2|TRBV15|NA
CATSRDRAGELFF
TGTGCCACCAGCAGAGATAGGGCCGGGGAGCTGTTTTTT
>NA|TRBJ1-1|TRBV27|NA
CASGWGRTKAFF
TGTGCCAGCGGATGGGGGCGGACAAAAGCTTTCTTT
>NA|TRBJ1-1|TRBV2|NA
CASKQEANTEAFF
TGTGCCAGCAAACAGGAGGCGAACACTGAAGCTTTCTTT
>TRBD2|TRBJ2-7|TRBV18|NA
CASSPARGSNEQYF
TGTGCCAGCTCACCGGCCCGCGGGAGTAACGAGCAGTACTTC
>TRBD2|TRBJ2-3|TRBV7-2|few
CASSLGVGGGMTDTQYF
TGTGCCAGCAGCTTAGGTGTCGGGGGAGGGATGACAGATACGCAGTATTTT
>TRBD1|TRBJ1-2|TRBV28|NA
CASSQGQGYTF
TGTGCCAGCAGCCAAGGACAGGGATACACCTTC
>NA|TRBJ2-5|TRBV5-1|NA
CASSLDTTSAAQYF
TGCGCCAGCAGCCTGGACACCACGTCGGCGGCCCAGTACTTC
>TRBD1|TRBJ1-1|TRBV28|NA
CASSLVRTGGMNTEAFF
TGTGCCAGCAGTTTGGTTCGGACAGGGGGCATGAACACTGAAGCTTTCTTT
>NA|TRBJ2-7|TRBV7-3|NA
CASSLVTGAHRPEQYF
TGTGCCAGCAGCTTAGTTACCGGGGCTCACCGGCCGGAGCAGTACTTC
>NA|TRBJ2-5|TRBV7-9|NA
CASSPGAQGTQYF
TGTGCCAGCAGCCCCGGGGCGCAGGGGACCCAGTACTTC
>NA|TRBJ1-2|TRBV18|NA
CASSPTVDSNYGYTF
TGTGCCAGCTCACCAACCGTCGACAGTAACTATGGCTACACCTTC
>NA|TRBJ2-7|TRBV28|NA
CASSLSDRGVYEQYF
TGTGCCAGCAGTTTATCAGATCGGGGAGTCTACGAGCAGTACTTC
>TRBD2|TRBJ2-3|TRBV28|few
CASSFGTSGRAPDTQYF
TGTGCCAGCAGTTTCGGGACTAGCGGGAGGGCCCCAGATACGCAGTATTTT
>TRBD1|TRBJ1-3|TRBV5-4|NA
CASSRDSLSGNTIYF
TGTGCCAGCAGCCGGGACAGTCTCTCTGGAAACACCATATATTTT
>TRBD2|TRBJ2-4|TRBV11-1|once
CASSLGLAGRGKNIQYF
TGTGCCAGCAGCTTAGGACTAGCGGGAAGGGGTAAAAACATTCAGTACTTC
>NA|TRBJ1-5|TRBV28|NA
CASSRDTSNQPQHF
TGTGCCAGCAGTCGGGACACTAGCAATCAGCCCCAGCATTTT
>NA|TRBJ2-1|TRBV28|few
CASARGRVNEQFF
TGTGCCAGCGCAAGAGGGCGGGTCAATGAGCAGTTCTTC
>NA|TRBJ1-4|TRBV5-8|NA
CASSDWFPTNEKLFF
TGTGCCAGCAGCGATTGGTTCCCAACTAATGAAAAACTGTTTTTT
>NA|TRBJ2-7|TRBV5-1|NA
CASSLVGYEQYF
TGCGCCAGCAGCTTGGTAGGATACGAGCAGTACTTC
>NA|TRBJ1-5|TRBV28|NA
CASSPTGGLRPQHF
TGTGCCAGCAGCCCCACGGGGGGGCTGCGGCCCCAGCATTTT
>NA|TRBJ2-7|TRBV21-1|NA
CASSKQPSGSSYEQYF
TGTGCCAGCAGCAAACAACCTTCGGGGTCGAGCTACGAGCAGTACTTC
>TRBD2|TRBJ2-4|TRBV7-2|NA
CASSLVGTSGYKNIQYF
TGTGCCAGCAGCTTAGTAGGGACTAGCGGCTACAAAAACATTCAGTACTTC
>NA|TRBJ2-5|TRBV5-1|NA
CASSFGAEETQYF
TGCGCCAGCAGCTTCGGGGCTGAAGAGACCCAGTACTTC
>NA|TRBJ1-3|TRBV6-1|NA
CASSLQGNTIYF
TGTGCCAGCAGCCTGCAAGGAAACACCATATATTTT
>NA|TRBJ2-7|TRBV4-2|NA
CASSQQRYEQYF
TGTGCCAGCAGCCAACAGCGGTACGAGCAGTACTTC
>NA|TRBJ1-2|TRBV7-2|NA
CASSLFHANYGYTF
TGTGCCAGCAGCCTCTTCCATGCTAACTATGGCTACACCTTC